Below are 25 T cell receptor beta chains sequenced from a single sample in a study of shared clonotypes between healthy human individuals. Assay used: immunoSEQ multiplex PCR; TCRdb lists only in-frame clones, some missing. The sample has 1.5 million to 2.5 million clones; around 96% are singletons. Terminally differentiated effector memory CD45RA+ cells were excluded by CCR7 positive selection of CD45RO-negative cells. Sample: naive CD8+ T cells sorted from blood. The receptors originated from a man aged 18 to 35 in good health.

A note on this clone: Other DNA sequences in the sample encode the same CDR3. The chain joins TRBV28 to TRBJ2-7; no reliable D call. V was trimmed by 5 bases and J by 4 bases, leaving 12 bases between them. This CDR3 region has 13 residues. From germline, CDR1 is MDHEN and CDR2 SYDVKM. The CDR3 loop reads CASSLRGSYEQYF. CDR3 nucleotide sequence: TGTGCCAGCAGTCTACGTGGATCGTACGAGCAGTACTTC.

The rearrangement links TRBV11-2 to TRBJ1-2; no clear D gene. The CDR3 length is 17 residues. V was trimmed by 0 bases and J by 3 bases, leaving 17 bases between them. Germline values: CDR1 SGHAT, CDR2 FQNNGV. The CDR3 here is CASSLDLSAGYDYGYTF. DNA for the CDR3: TGTGCCAGCAGCTTAGATCTCTCGGCCGGCTACGACTATGGCTACACCTTC. The full variable domain, its missing parts supplied by reference TRBV11-2 and TRBJ1-2, is EAGVAQSPRYKIIEKRQSVAFWCNPISGHATLYWYQQILGQGPKLLIQFQNNGVVDDSQLPKDRFSAERLKGVDSTLKIQPAKLEDSAVYLCASSLDLSAGYDYGYTFGSGTRLTVV.

The rearrangement joins TRBV27 to TRBJ2-2; 11 bases align to TRBD1. The CDR3 runs 16 residues. Losses at the gene ends were 2 bases for V and 7 bases for J; bases not matched to a gene: 6. From germline, CDR1 is MNHEY and CDR2 SMNVEV (reference sequence). The CDR3 sequence is CASSLMGTGGVGELFF. In DNA form, the CDR3 reads TGTGCCAGCAGTTTAATGGGGACAGGGGGGGTCGGGGAGCTGTTTTTT.

The chain couples TRBV29-1 to TRBJ2-1; possibly TRBD2 for D (6 bases). There are 13 residues in the CDR3. V lost 4 bases to trimming and J lost 8 bases, with 15 bases between them. The V gene's germline CDR1 is SQVTM and CDR2 ANQGSEA. The CDR3 region is CSVGRGMTDEQFF. DNA for the CDR3: TGCAGCGTTGGTCGGGGGATGACGGATGAGCAGTTCTTC.

The chain uses TRBV7-9 and TRBJ2-5; no definite D call. Germline lookup yields CDR1 SEHNR and CDR2 FQNEAQ (reference sequence). The germline V and J ends were trimmed by 3 bases and 2 bases, with 19 bases remaining between them. The CDR3 covers 17 residues. The CDR3 bases are TGTGCCAGCAGCTTGCCCATTCCGAGTCTGAAACAAGAGACCCAGTACTTC. This codes for CASSLPIPSLKQETQYF.

The chain recombines TRBV29-1 with TRBJ2-1, with TRBD2 matching over 14 bases. This CDR3 spans 14 amino acids. Unmatched junction bases numbered 4, after V lost 3 bases and J lost 9 bases. The germline gives CDR1 SQVTM, CDR2 ANQGSEA. The CDR3 DNA sequence: TGCAGCGTTGAGGGACTAGCGGGAGCTGTTGAGCAGTTCTTC. Translating gives CSVEGLAGAVEQFF.

This clone has just one count. The J gene is TRBJ2-1, the V gene TRBV7-9; TRBD1 aligns across 10 bases. V was pared by 0 bases and J by 5 bases, with 1 base of the junction left unmatched. The CDR3 extends over 15 amino acids. Germline-derived CDR1 and CDR2 are SEHNR and FQNEAQ (reference sequence). CDR3 protein: CASSLAGQGDNEQFF. The CDR3 region has the DNA TGTGCCAGCAGCTTAGCTGGACAGGGGGACAATGAGCAGTTCTTC.

The V call is TRBV4-1, the J call TRBJ2-5, with 7 bases matching TRBD2. The V gene end was trimmed by 3 bases and the J gene end by 2 bases; junction bases not matched to a gene: 12. Germline V gene lookup returns CDR1 MGHRA and CDR2 YSYEKL. CDR3 size: 17 residues. The CDR3 DNA is TGCGCCAGCAGCCATGGACCTGGGTCTAGCGGACAAGAGACCCAGTACTTC. Translation: CASSHGPGSSGQETQYF.

The chain has TRBV9 and TRBJ2-5; D is perhaps TRBD1 (6 bases). The CDR3 consists of 16 residues. In germline, CDR1 is SGDLS, CDR2 YYNGEE. V lost 3 bases, J lost 2 bases, and 17 bases lay in between. CDR3 protein: CASSAQGLGGQETQYF. For the CDR3, the DNA is TGTGCCAGCAGCGCCCAGGGTTTAGGGGGTCAAGAGACCCAGTACTTC.

DNA of the CDR3: TGTGCCAGCACGGGGGTCGGGGAACTGAACTATGGCTACACCTTC. Protein product: CASTGVGELNYGYTF. The chain is built from TRBV27 and TRBJ1-2, with a weak D call TRBD1 (5 bases). The CDR3 spans 15 residues. CDR1 and CDR2 (germline): MNHEY, SMNVEV (reference sequence). The V and J ends lost 7 bases and 2 bases respectively, with 17 bases between them.

This sequence joins TRBV4-3 and TRBJ2-1; 15 bases match TRBD2. The germline gives CDR1 LGHNA, CDR2 YSLEER. The J segment lost 9 bases and the V segment lost 3 bases, leaving 6 bases of the junction unmatched. The CDR3 extends over 16 amino acids. CDR3 protein: CASSHGLAGGPSEQFF. The CDR3 region has the DNA TGCGCCAGCAGCCACGGACTAGCGGGAGGGCCGAGTGAGCAGTTCTTC.

The chain couples TRBV28 to TRBJ2-7; the D call may be TRBD1 or TRBD2 (5 bases each). This CDR3 has 14 amino acids. Trimming removed 2 bases from V and 5 bases from J, with 13 bases in between. Germline V lookup: CDR1 MDHEN, CDR2 SYDVKM. CDR3 residues: CASSLKGSLHEQYF. Written as DNA, the CDR3 is TGTGCCAGCAGTTTAAAGGGGAGTCTCCACGAGCAGTACTTC.

The genes are TRBV7-9 and TRBJ2-7; D could derive from TRBD1 or TRBD2 (5 bases each). The CDR3 is made up of 12 amino acids. CDR1 is SEHNR and CDR2 is FQNEAQ in the germline V gene (reference sequence). Trimming removed 5 bases from V and 7 bases from J, with 12 bases in between. The CDR3 bases are TGTGCCAGCAGCCCGCTGGGGGAAGAGCAGTACTTC. Amino acid sequence: CASSPLGEEQYF.

The chain links TRBV9 to TRBJ2-3; a possible D gene is TRBD1 (5 bases). Trimming took off 3 bases at V and 2 bases at J, with 10 bases between the two ends. Germline loops: CDR1 SGDLS, CDR2 YYNGEE. This CDR3 contains 14 residues. CDR3 DNA sequence: TGTGCCAGCAGCGCCTTCAGGGACACAGATACGCAGTATTTT. Amino acids: CASSAFRDTDTQYF.

The chain carries TRBV29-1 and TRBJ2-3, with 7 bases aligning to TRBD2. The germline gives CDR1 SQVTM, CDR2 ANQGSEA. This CDR3 region has 14 residues. The V gene end was trimmed by 5 bases and the J gene end by 2 bases; junction bases not matched to a gene: 7. CDR3 loop: CSVLPSGVTDTQYF. As DNA, the CDR3 is TGCAGCGTTTTACCTAGCGGAGTCACAGATACGCAGTATTTT.

This clone was observed a single time. The J gene is TRBJ1-2, the V gene TRBV5-4; D gene uncertain. This CDR3 is 13 amino acids long. V was cut by 0 bases and J by 5 bases, with 8 bases left in between. The germline gives CDR1 SGHNT, CDR2 YYREEE (reference sequence). The CDR3, as DNA: TGTGCCAGCAGCTTGGAACAGTATTATGGCTACACCTTC. It codes for CASSLEQYYGYTF.

This chain uses TRBV19 with TRBJ2-7; D remains unclear. Trimming took 7 bases from V and 6 from J, leaving 13 bases between them. The germline gives CDR1 LNHDA, CDR2 SQIVND (reference sequence). This CDR3 comprises 12 residues. CDR3 bases: TGTGCCAGTACCCGCCTTAATTGCGAGCAGTACTTC. Its protein product is CASTRLNCEQYF.

The V call is TRBV27, the J call TRBJ2-5; 7 positions match TRBD2. With 5 bases clipped from V and 3 bases from J, the junction kept 6 bases outside the gene matches. CDR1 MNHEY and CDR2 SMNVEV come from the germline V gene (reference sequence). The CDR3 consists of 14 residues. CDR3: CASSPPGREETQYF. The CDR3 DNA reads TGTGCCAGCAGTCCCCCAGGGAGGGAAGAGACCCAGTACTTC.

Comment on this clone: This sample includes further DNA sequences coding for the same CDR3. V usage is TRBV30 and J usage is TRBJ1-1, with D possibly TRBD1 on 5 matching bases. CDR3 length: 13 amino acids. The ends were cut back, 2 bases at V and 1 base at J, with 8 bases in the middle. Germline assignment: CDR1 GTSNPN and CDR2 SVGIG (reference sequence). The CDR3 DNA is TGTGCCTGGAGTCTCGGGGGGAACACTGAAGCTTTCTTT. Encoded protein: CAWSLGGNTEAFF.

This clone was picked up one time. The rearrangement uses TRBV29-1 and TRBJ2-7; D perhaps matches TRBD2 (6 bases). Germline V gene data show CDR1 as SQVTM and CDR2 as ANQGSEA. V was shortened by 4 bases and J by 2 bases, with 9 bases between the two germline ends. This CDR3 region has 12 residues. In nucleotides, the CDR3 is TGCAGCGTTGCCGGGAGAACCTACGAGCAGTACTTC. Protein: CSVAGRTYEQYF.

CDR3 residues: CATSRDDEEGEPQHF. CDR3 nucleotide sequence: TGTGCCACCAGCAGAGATGACGAGGAGGGAGAGCCCCAGCATTTT. The rearrangement joins TRBV15 to TRBJ1-5; D is unclear. With 0 bases removed from V and 8 bases from J, the gap between germline ends came to 14 bases. The CDR3 covers 15 residues. Germline assignment: CDR1 LNHNV and CDR2 YYDKDF (reference sequence). Combining the CDR3 with reference TRBV15 and TRBJ1-5 gives the whole variable domain DAMVIQNPRYQVTQFGKPVTLSCSQTLNHNVMYWYQQKSSQAPKLLFHYYDKDFNNEADTPDNFQSRRPNTSFCFLDIRSPGLGDTAMYLCATSRDDEEGEPQHFGDGTRLSIL.

The rearrangement links TRBV6-5 to TRBJ2-7, with D possibly matching TRBD1 (5 bases). In germline, CDR1 is MNHEY, CDR2 SVGAGI. Trimming stripped 5 bases from V and 2 bases from J, with 10 bases between. CDR3 length: 13 residues. The CDR3 is CASSPTVAYEQYF. DNA of the CDR3: TGTGCCAGCAGTCCGACAGTGGCCTACGAGCAGTACTTC.

As concerns this clone: Distinct nucleotide sequences in the sample also encode this CDR3. The chain combines TRBV13 with TRBJ2-7; unclear D gene. Germline loops: CDR1 PRHDT, CDR2 FYEKMQ (reference sequence). CDR3 size: 13 residues. V was clipped by 3 bases and J by 1 base, with 7 bases between them. The CDR3 sequence: CASSFGGSYEQYF. The CDR3 DNA follows: TGTGCCAGCAGCTTTGGCGGTTCCTACGAGCAGTACTTC.

The rearrangement links TRBV6-6 to TRBJ1-1; the D gene is possibly TRBD1 (5 bases). This CDR3 is built from 14 residues. CDR1 MNHNY and CDR2 SVGAGI come from the germline V gene (reference sequence). V lost 2 bases and J lost 4, with 11 bases in between. The CDR3 DNA reads as TGTGCCAGCAGTTACGAGGGGTTGGCCACTGAAGCTTTCTTT. Protein: CASSYEGLATEAFF.

The rearrangement uses TRBV7-9 and TRBJ2-1; 12 bases map to TRBD2. The CDR3 loop spans 15 amino acids. Germline V gene lookup returns CDR1 SEHNR and CDR2 FQNEAQ (reference sequence). The junction had 3 bases not matched to a gene; V was cut back by 5 bases and J by 4 bases. Here the CDR3 reads CASSALAGGYNEQFF. The CDR3 coding sequence is TGTGCCAGCAGCGCTCTAGCGGGGGGGTACAATGAGCAGTTCTTC.